In its sample, the clone carrying this T cell receptor beta chain was seen many times. As yet, its antigen is unknown. Samples came from axillary lymph nodes draining the breast cancer. This record comes from a study of breast tumors, draining lymph nodes, adjacent tissues. The CDR3 has 12 amino acids. Germline V gene data show CDR1 as SEHNR and CDR2 as FQNEAQ (reference sequence). Between the trimmed V and J ends, which lost 2 bases and 6 bases, there was a span of 7 bases. TCRdb called the multiplex PCR reads again in MiXCR, with one record for every CDR3 protein. Of 100,000 to 150,000 distinct CDR3 sequences listed, about 22% are singletons. Study-level findings and limits: Tumor repertoires ranked between lymph nodes and nontumor tissue in diversity, with V and J gene preferences. Data only fit, rather than demonstrated, lymph node origin of most tumor T cells.

The clonotype originates from a female donor with breast cancer. Some clones in this sample may be carry-over from other donors' samples. The V call is TRBV7-9, the J call TRBJ1-2; possible D gene TRBD1, 5 bases. The sequenced sample consisted of axillary lymph node tissue. CDR3 DNA: TGTGCCAGCAGCTTACGAGGGGATGGCTACACCTTC. This codes for CASSLRGDGYTF.